A selection of T cell receptor beta chains follows, all from one sample in a study of cytomegalovirus exposure and HLA in healthy donors. The protocol was immunoSEQ multiplex PCR, while the TCRdb copy is restricted to in-frame clones and leaves out a portion. The repertoire includes approximately 89,000 clones, about 80% of them detected once, and approximately 1.4% sits in the top ten. Sequencing input: PBMCs. These receptors all stem from a male donor in good health and CMV-seronegative. Both conserved end residues are part of each CDR3. A D gene is named only where the DNA matches it firmly. Size is omitted from some rows. Given values are once, few, many or a class for expanded clones.

>few|TRBJ1-5|.|TRBV30
TGTGCCTGGGCGGAGGGGCTGGAGAGCAATCAGCCCCAGCATTTT
CAWAEGLESNQPQHF
>.|TRBJ1-5|.|TRBV7-9
TGTGCCAGCAGCCGAAAGGGGGTGGAGCCCCAGCATTTT
CASSRKGVEPQHF
>.|TRBJ2-5|TRBD1|TRBV10-3
TGTGCCACAGGACAGGGACTAGAGACCCAGTACTTC
CATGQGLETQYF
>once|TRBJ1-4|TRBD1|TRBV5-6
TGTGCCAGCAGCCCCAGGGACAGTGAAAAACTGTTTTTT
CASSPRDSEKLFF
>once|TRBJ2-2|.|TRBV6-4
TGTGCCAGCAGTGACTCAAGGGGGAGTCACACCGGGGAGCTGTTTTTT
CASSDSRGSHTGELFF
>once|TRBJ1-1|TRBD1|TRBV6-5
TGTGCCAGCAGTTACCTAGACAGGGGTGTTGTGGCTTTCTTT
CASSYLDRGVVAFF
>.|TRBJ1-4|.|TRBV25-1
TGTGCCAGCAGTGATTTCCTAGAAAAACTGTTTTTT
CASSDFLEKLFF
>.|TRBJ1-1|TRBD1|TRBV10-2
TGCGCCAGCAGTAGATACCCCCAGGACAGGGCGGGCACTGAAGCTTTCTTT
CASSRYPQDRAGTEAFF
>once|TRBJ1-1|.|TRBV7-9
TGTGCCAGCAGCTTAGCGTCCTTCGACACTGAAGCTTTCTTT
CASSLASFDTEAFF
>.|TRBJ2-7|TRBD1|TRBV5-6
TGTGCCAGCAGGCCGGGACAGGGGGCCGAGCAGTACTTC
CASRPGQGAEQYF
>few|TRBJ2-7|.|TRBV11-2
TGTGCCAGCAGACAACCGGGACAAGCCTACGAGCAGTACTTC
CASRQPGQAYEQYF
>.|TRBJ2-2|TRBD1|TRBV2
TGTGCCAGCAGTGACAGGGGGACACCCACCGGGGAGCTGTTTTTT
CASSDRGTPTGELFF
>once|TRBJ2-1|.|TRBV6-1
TGTGCCAGCAGTGAAGCGCTTCGGGATGAGCAGTTCTTC
CASSEALRDEQFF
>few|TRBJ1-2|.|TRBV14
TGTGCCAGCAGCCAAGAACGGTCTAACTATGGCTACACCTTC
CASSQERSNYGYTF
>.|TRBJ1-2|.|TRBV6-5
TGTGCCAGCAGTCGCGACAGCTTTCGAGGCTACACCTTC
CASSRDSFRGYTF
>.|TRBJ1-2|.|TRBV2
TGTGCCAGCAGTGAGAATAGGCGTTCAGGGGACACCAACTATGGCTACACCTTC
CASSENRRSGDTNYGYTF
>.|TRBJ2-1|TRBD2|TRBV10-3
TGTGCCATCAGCGAGGGAGGGCCGGGCAATGAGCAGTTCTTC
CAISEGGPGNEQFF
>.|TRBJ2-7|TRBD1|TRBV9
TGTGCCAGCAGCGTAGGCTACAGGGGCGGCGAGCAGTACTTC
CASSVGYRGGEQYF
>.|TRBJ1-5|.|TRBV9
TGTGCCAGCAGCCTCCTCGGGGGCAATCAGCCCCAGCATTTT
CASSLLGGNQPQHF
>.|TRBJ2-1|.|TRBV15
TGTGCCACCAGCAGAGAAGCTGCGGGCAATGAGCAGTTCTTC
CATSREAAGNEQFF
>.|TRBJ2-7|.|TRBV7-2
TGTGCCAGCAGCTTAGGGGGGGTAGGCTCAGGTTACGAGCAGTACTTC
CASSLGGVGSGYEQYF
>.|TRBJ2-7|.|TRBV2
TGTGCCAGCAGTGACGTCGACATTACCTCCTACGAGCAGTACTTC
CASSDVDITSYEQYF
>few|TRBJ1-2|.|TRBV30
TGTGCCTGGAGTGTAGCCCAGGGGCGAGGTGGCTACACCTTC
CAWSVAQGRGGYTF
>few|TRBJ2-5|.|TRBV9
TGTGCCAGCAGCGTAGAACAGTACCAAGAGACCCAGTACTTC
CASSVEQYQETQYF
>.|TRBJ2-3|.|TRBV7-2
TGTGCCAGCAGCTTAGCGGGGGGGCTTTGGGATACGCAGTATTTT
CASSLAGGLWDTQYF